Included here is one TCR beta chain sequence, with context. Each CDR3 protein gets one entry after TCRdb re-called the 5' RACE reads with MiXCR. The data contain hundreds of thousands of distinct CDR3 sequences, roughly an eighth of them singletons. The sample comes from a study of T cells after yellow fever vaccination. The CDR3 extends over 16 amino acids. V was pared by 3 bases and J by 5 bases, with 9 bases of the junction left unmatched. Germline assignment: CDR1 SEHNR and CDR2 FQNEAQ (reference sequence). V and J are TRBV7-9 and TRBJ2-1; 8 nucleotides line up with TRBD2. The input for sequencing was CD4+ T cells sorted from PBMCs, taken 15 days after the yellow fever booster vaccination. The source of this sequence is a man between 18 and 35 years old who received the YFV17D yellow fever vaccine. CDR3 sequence (DNA): TGTGCCAGCAGCTTCCCAGAGCGGGGGAACAACAATGAGCAGTTCTTC. This sequence encodes CASSFPERGNNNEQFF.